This T cell receptor beta chain is drawn from a study of blood T cell repertoires in COVID-19 (TCRdb year 2020). Regarding the study in general: Samples from collaborators originated in the United States, Italy and Spain and spanned both the acute and convalescent phases of COVID-19. The material from the prospective study consisted of cDNA or gDNA derived from T cells, B-cell-depleted T cells, or PBMCs. Subjects who had been exposed to COVID-19, were actively infected with it, or had recovered from it provided the deeply sampled blood TCRbeta repertoires that made up the dataset. A freely available public database, intended as a resource for researchers studying the immune response to SARS-CoV-2, is where the repertoires were released. Samples came from the ongoing ImmuneRACE study (first 160 participants) plus 1,254 subjects from 6 global collaborators. Nearly every sample came with metadata listing a de-identified subject ID, COVID-19 status, age in years and sex. Where available, HLA class I and class II types were obtained from metadata supplied by the sample provider rather than from assay-based typing. Findings and caveats that apply to the study as a whole: Clinical and demographic metadata were provided uncurated, with the amount varying by source and participant.

TCRbeta CDR3 regions were amplified from genomic DNA using the immunoSEQ Assay, a bias-controlled multiplex PCR. The original pipeline was this. Nucleated cell counts per sample were estimated from amplification of reference gene primers within the assay. Sequence reads were collapsed and filtered to measure the absolute abundance of every unique TCRbeta CDR3 rearrangement. For each sample, productive Simpson clonality was calculated as the square root of Simpson's diversity index across productive rearrangements. The source is immuneACCESS, and TCRdb retained only in-frame sequences with V and J called. Part of the clones is not carried over; for the studies checked, unresolved V genes explain less than half of this, and the remainder is unexplained. From that table come the V and J calls and clone size; the DNA was used to work out D and trimming. Present in this sample are approximately 300,000 clones, 80% to 95% of which were seen just once. The top ten clones comprise roughly 6.8% of the sample.

One collaborating source in Seattle enrolled patients during active infection and followed them longitudinally through the course of disease. Whole blood was collected in K2EDTA tubes by collaborating institutions according to the institutions' own protocols. For TCRbeta analysis, collaborators shipped samples as frozen whole blood, isolated PBMCs, or DNA extracted from either of those sample types. V is pruned by 5 bases and J by 7 bases, leaving 8 bases of the junction without a gene match. CDR1 and CDR2 were assigned from the germline V gene as SGDLS and YYNGEE. CDR3 length: 15 amino acids, cysteine to phenylalanine. Of all the DNA, just the CDR3 is kept, 45 bases in frame from base 1. Turning to this clone: Its antigen is currently not known. Per-nucleotide qualities are absent, and no much larger clonotype sits a single base away.

Sequenced sample: peripheral blood. The receptor was derived from a woman between 25 and 40 years old with COVID-19, enrolled during active disease. The sequence joins TRBV9 to TRBJ1-6; a stretch of 8 junction bases matches TRBD1. Here the CDR3 is given as CASSAGTGNNSPLHF. The DNA reads as follows: TGTGCCAGCAGTGCCGGGACAGGCAACAATTCACCCCTCCACTTT.